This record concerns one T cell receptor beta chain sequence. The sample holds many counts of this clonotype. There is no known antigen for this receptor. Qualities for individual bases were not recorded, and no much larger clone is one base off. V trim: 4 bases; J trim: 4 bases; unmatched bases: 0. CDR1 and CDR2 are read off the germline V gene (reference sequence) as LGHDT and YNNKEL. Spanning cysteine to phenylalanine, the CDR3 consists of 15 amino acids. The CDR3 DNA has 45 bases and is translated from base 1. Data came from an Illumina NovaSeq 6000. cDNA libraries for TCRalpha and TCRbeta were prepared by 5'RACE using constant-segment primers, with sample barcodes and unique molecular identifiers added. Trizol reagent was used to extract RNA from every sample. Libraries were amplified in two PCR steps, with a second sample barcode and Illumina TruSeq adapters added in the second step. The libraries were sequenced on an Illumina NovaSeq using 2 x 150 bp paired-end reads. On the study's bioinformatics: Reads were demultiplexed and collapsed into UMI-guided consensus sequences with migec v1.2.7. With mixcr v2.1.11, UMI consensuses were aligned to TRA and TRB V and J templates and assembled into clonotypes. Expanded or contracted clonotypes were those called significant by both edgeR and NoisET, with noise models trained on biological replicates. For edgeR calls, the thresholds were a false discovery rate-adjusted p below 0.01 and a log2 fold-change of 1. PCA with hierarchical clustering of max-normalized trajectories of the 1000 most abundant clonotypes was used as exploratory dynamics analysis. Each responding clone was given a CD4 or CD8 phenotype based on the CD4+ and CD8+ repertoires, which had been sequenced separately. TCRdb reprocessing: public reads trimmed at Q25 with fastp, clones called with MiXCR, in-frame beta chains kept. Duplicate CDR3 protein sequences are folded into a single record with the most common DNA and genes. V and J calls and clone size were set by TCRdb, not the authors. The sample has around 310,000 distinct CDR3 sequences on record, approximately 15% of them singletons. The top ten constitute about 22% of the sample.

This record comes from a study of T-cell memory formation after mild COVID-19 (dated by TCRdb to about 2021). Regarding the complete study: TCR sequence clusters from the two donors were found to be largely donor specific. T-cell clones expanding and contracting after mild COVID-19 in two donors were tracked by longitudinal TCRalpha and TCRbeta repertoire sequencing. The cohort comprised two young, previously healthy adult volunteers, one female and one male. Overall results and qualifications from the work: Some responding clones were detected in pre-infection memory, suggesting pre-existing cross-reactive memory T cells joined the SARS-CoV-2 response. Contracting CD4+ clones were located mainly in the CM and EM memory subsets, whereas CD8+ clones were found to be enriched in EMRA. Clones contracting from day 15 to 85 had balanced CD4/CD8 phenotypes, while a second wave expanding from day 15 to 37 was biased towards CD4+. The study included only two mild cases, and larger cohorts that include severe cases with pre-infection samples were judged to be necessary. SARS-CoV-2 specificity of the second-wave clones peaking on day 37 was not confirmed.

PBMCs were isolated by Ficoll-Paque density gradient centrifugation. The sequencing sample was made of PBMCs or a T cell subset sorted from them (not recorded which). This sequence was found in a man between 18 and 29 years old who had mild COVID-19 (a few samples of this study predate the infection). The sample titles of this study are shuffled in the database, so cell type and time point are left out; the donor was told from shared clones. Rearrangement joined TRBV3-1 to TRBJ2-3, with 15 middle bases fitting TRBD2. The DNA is TGTGCCAGCAGCCGGACTAGCGGGGGGGCAGATACGCAGTATTTT. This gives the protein CASSRTSGGADTQYF.